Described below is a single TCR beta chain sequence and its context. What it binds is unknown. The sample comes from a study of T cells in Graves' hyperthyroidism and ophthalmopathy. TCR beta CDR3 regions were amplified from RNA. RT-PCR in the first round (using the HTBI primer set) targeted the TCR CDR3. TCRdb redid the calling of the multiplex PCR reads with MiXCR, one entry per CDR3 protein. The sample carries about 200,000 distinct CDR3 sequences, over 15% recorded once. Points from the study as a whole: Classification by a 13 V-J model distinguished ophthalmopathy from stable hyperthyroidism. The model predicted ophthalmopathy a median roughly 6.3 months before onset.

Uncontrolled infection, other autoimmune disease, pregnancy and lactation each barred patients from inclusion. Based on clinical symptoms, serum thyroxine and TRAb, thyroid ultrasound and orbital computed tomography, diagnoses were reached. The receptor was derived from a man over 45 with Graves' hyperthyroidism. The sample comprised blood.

CDR3 DNA: TGTGCCAGCAGAGTTAGGGGCCTACTAGCGGAGAACACCGGGGAGCTGTTTTTT. Translating gives CASRVRGLLAENTGELFF. V usage is TRBV7-9 and J usage is TRBJ2-2, with 8 bases lining up with TRBD2. The CDR3 has 18 amino acids. Germline V gene lookup returns CDR1 SEHNR and CDR2 FQNEAQ (reference sequence). The V and J ends lost 6 bases and 1 base, in that order; junction bases with no gene match: 13.